Listed here are 9 T cell receptor beta chains from one sample, sequenced in a study of blood T cell repertoires in COVID-19. TCRdb's copy holds only in-frame clones and misses some; the assay was immunoSEQ multiplex PCR. The table lists 380,000 or so clones, roughly 88% of them singletons. Sequencing was done on a sample of PBMCs or T cells enriched from blood (not recorded which). These receptors were obtained from a woman aged 40 to 50 with acute COVID-19.

J is TRBJ1-2 and V is TRBV30; 7 bases are shared with TRBD1. This CDR3 contains 14 residues. Germline V gene lookup returns CDR1 GTSNPN and CDR2 SVGIG (reference sequence). With 1 base clipped from V and 8 bases from J, the junction kept 10 bases outside the gene matches. The CDR3: CAWSAYRGLRGYTF. CDR3 DNA sequence: TGTGCCTGGAGTGCCTACAGGGGATTGAGAGGCTACACCTTC. The complete variable domain, with remaining parts taken from reference TRBV30 and TRBJ1-2, reads SQTIHQWPATLVQPVGSPLSLECTVEGTSNPNLYWYRQAAGRGLQLLFYSVGIGQISSEVPQNLSASRPQDRQFILSSKKLLLSDSGFYLCAWSAYRGLRGYTFGSGTRLTVV.

J is TRBJ1-6 and V is TRBV19; TRBD1 agrees at 10 bases. Germline CDR1 and CDR2: LNHDA and SQIVND (reference sequence). This CDR3 is 14 amino acids long. V shed 4 bases, J shed 14 bases, and the junction held 8 bases outside the gene matches. The CDR3 DNA is TGTGCCAGTAGTACCCGGACAGGGGGGGATGCCCTCCACTTT. Translated: CASSTRTGGDALHF.

The rearrangement joins TRBV30 to TRBJ1-5, with 8 bases aligning to TRBD1. The junction had 9 bases not matched to a gene; V was cut back by 3 bases and J by 2 bases. CDR1 and CDR2 (germline): GTSNPN, SVGIG (reference sequence). The CDR3 is 16 amino acids. The CDR3 loop is CAWSHPDRGRNQPQHF. The CDR3 nucleotides read TGTGCCTGGAGCCACCCTGACAGGGGTCGCAATCAGCCCCAGCATTTT.

This clone was seen a single time. The CDR3 here is CASSELRGGSSEQFF. CDR3 in DNA: TGTGCCAGCAGTGAACTGCGGGGGGGAAGCAGCGAGCAGTTCTTC. The rearrangement joins TRBV6-1 to TRBJ2-1, with 9 nucleotides matching TRBD2. With V trimmed by 2 bases and J by 10 bases, 9 bases remained unmatched. Germline V gene lookup returns CDR1 MNHNS and CDR2 SASEGT. This CDR3 has 15 residues.

V gene TRBV29-1 combines with J gene TRBJ2-1; tentatively, D is TRBD1 (8 bases). Looked up from germline, CDR1 is SQVTM and CDR2 is ANQGSEA. The V gene lost 7 bases and the J gene lost 6 bases, with 19 bases spanning the gap. The CDR3 length is 14 residues. This CDR3 reads CSAGDRGGSNEQFF. Here the CDR3 DNA reads TGCAGCGCCGGAGACAGGGGAGGGAGCAATGAGCAGTTCTTC.

This chain uses TRBV18 with TRBJ1-5; TRBD1 might be the D (6 bases). Trimming pared 1 base from V and 4 bases from J, leaving 11 bases between. This CDR3 comprises 15 residues. CDR1 is KGHSH and CDR2 is LQKENI in the germline V gene. The CDR3 sequence is CASSPQGDFNQPQHF. CDR3 nucleotides: TGTGCCAGCTCACCACAGGGGGATTTTAATCAGCCCCAGCATTTT.

J is TRBJ1-6 and V is TRBV27; 7 bases are a match to TRBD1. Germline CDR1 reads MNHEY; CDR2 reads SMNVEV (reference sequence). Trimming removed 4 bases from V and 6 bases from J; junction bases left unmatched: 6. This CDR3 contains 15 residues. The CDR3 reads CASSYLTGINSPLHF. CDR3 in DNA: TGTGCCAGCAGTTACCTGACAGGGATTAATTCACCCCTCCACTTT.

The chain recombines TRBV19 with TRBJ1-2; 8 bases line up with TRBD1. Trimming took 3 bases from V and 8 from J; bases not matched to a gene: 8. CDR3 length: 14 amino acids. In germline, CDR1 is LNHDA, CDR2 SQIVND (reference sequence). CDR3 coding DNA: TGTGCCAGTAGTATGACAGGGGTGTTTGGGGGCTACACCTTC. Encoded protein: CASSMTGVFGGYTF. The full variable domain, with the rest looked up from reference TRBV19 and TRBJ1-2, is DGGITQSPKYLFRKEGQNVTLSCEQNLNHDAMYWYRQDPGQGLRLIYYSQIVNDFQKGDIAEGYSVSREKKESFPLTVTSAQKNPTAFYLCASSMTGVFGGYTFGSGTRLTVV.

The genes are TRBV6-5 and TRBJ1-6; D is unresolved. CDR3 length: 16 amino acids. Trimming shortened V by 4 bases and J by 0 bases, and 10 bases separated the two germline ends. Germline-derived CDR1 and CDR2 are MNHEY and SVGAGI. In DNA, the CDR3 is TGTGCCAGCAGTTCTGGGTACAGCTCCTATAATTCACCCCTCCACTTT. Amino acids: CASSSGYSSYNSPLHF.